Shown below are 18 T cell receptor beta chains from a single sample sequenced in a study of blood T cell repertoires in COVID-19. TCRdb keeps only in-frame clones here, not all; method: immunoSEQ multiplex PCR. The sample records roughly 220,000 clones, about 86% being singletons. Source material: peripheral blood. These receptors came from a young woman who had recovered from COVID-19.

The gene calls are TRBV27 and TRBJ2-1; 7 bases are a match to TRBD1. CDR1 is MNHEY, CDR2 SMNVEV, per germline (reference sequence). The CDR3 runs to 16 residues. Trimming cost V 8 bases and J 4 bases; bases outside gene matches: 14. CDR3: CASQWKVKGAYNEQFF. The CDR3 nucleotides read TGTGCCAGCCAATGGAAGGTGAAGGGGGCGTACAATGAGCAGTTCTTC.

This rearrangement joins TRBV9 to TRBJ2-3; D gene uncertain. Germline V gene lookup returns CDR1 SGDLS and CDR2 YYNGEE. CDR3 length: 15 amino acids. The V gene lost 7 bases and the J gene lost 1 base, with 16 bases spanning the gap. The CDR3 DNA reads as TGTGCCAGCCGACCTAGGAGTTCGGGCACAGATACGCAGTATTTT. Amino acid sequence: CASRPRSSGTDTQYF.

The chain is built from TRBV27 and TRBJ1-1; D perhaps matches TRBD1 (6 bases). Germline V gives CDR1 MNHEY, CDR2 SMNVEV (reference sequence). V dropped 2 bases and J dropped 4 bases, with 14 bases sitting between them. The CDR3 sequence is 15 residues long. The CDR3 coding sequence is TGTGCCAGCAGTTTAGATGGGGGCGAGGGCACTGAAGCTTTCTTT. It codes for CASSLDGGEGTEAFF.

This clone was recorded many times. This chain links TRBV10-2 with TRBJ2-2; possibly TRBD1 for D (5 bases). This CDR3 spans 13 amino acids. Looked up from germline, CDR1 is WSHSY and CDR2 is SAAADI. V was clipped by 7 bases and J by 8 bases, with 14 bases between them. This CDR3 is CASTLQGGGELFF. The CDR3 nucleotides are TGCGCCAGCACCCTGCAGGGCGGAGGGGAGCTGTTTTTT.

The chain joins TRBV5-1 to TRBJ1-2; no clear D gene. The germline V gene has CDR1 SGHRS and CDR2 YFSETQ. This CDR3 has 17 amino acids. V gave up 0 bases and J gave up 6 bases, with 21 bases separating them. In nucleotides, the CDR3 is TGCGCCAGCAGCTTGGCTAACTCTCATTCAGGAAGTAATGGCTACACCTTC. It codes for CASSLANSHSGSNGYTF.

The genes are TRBV5-5 and TRBJ1-5; D is unclear. Germline loops: CDR1 SGHKS, CDR2 YYEKEE (reference sequence). Trimming left V 0 bases short and J 2 bases short, with 12 bases between. The CDR3 has 16 residues. The DNA for the CDR3 is TGTGCCAGCAGCTTGGGGCCCTGGGAGCGCAATCAGCCCCAGCATTTT. It specifies CASSLGPWERNQPQHF.

CDR3 nucleotide sequence: TGTGCCAGCAGTGGACAGGGGGAATCCTATGGCTACACCTTC. Protein sequence: CASSGQGESYGYTF. This sequence joins TRBV28 and TRBJ1-2, with 10 bases aligning to TRBD1. Germline V lookup: CDR1 MDHEN, CDR2 SYDVKM. The ends lost 5 bases at V and 4 bases at J; junction bases unmatched: 4. The CDR3 is 14 residues long.

The rearrangement uses TRBV28 and TRBJ2-1; D uncertain. Trimming removed 3 bases from V and 6 bases from J, with 9 bases in between. The CDR3 extends over 13 amino acids. Germline CDR1 reads MDHEN; CDR2 reads SYDVKM. Written as DNA, the CDR3 is TGTGCCAGCAGTTTGGTGGGCCCCAATGAGCAGTTCTTC. Protein: CASSLVGPNEQFF.

The chain links TRBV20-1 to TRBJ2-7; possibly TRBD1 for D (6 bases). Germline V gene sequence: CDR1 DFQATT, CDR2 SNEGSKA (reference sequence). V lost 6 bases and J 5 bases, leaving 11 bases between the germline ends. The CDR3 is 11 amino acids. The CDR3, as DNA: TGCAGTGCGTTCCGGACAGACGAGCAGTACTTC. Translation: CSAFRTDEQYF.

The chain carries TRBV6-4 and TRBJ2-1; 10 bases are a match to TRBD2. The CDR3 is 15 residues long. The germline gives CDR1 MRHNA, CDR2 SNTAGT. V trimming: 4 bases; J trimming: 6 bases; junction bases outside the gene matches: 6. CDR3 bases: TGTGCCAGCAGTGCCGGGACTAGCGAATCCAATGAGCAGTTCTTC. Residues: CASSAGTSESNEQFF.

The rearrangement uses TRBV6-2 or TRBV6-3 and TRBJ1-1, with D unresolved. Looked up from germline, CDR1 is MNHEY and CDR2 is SVGEGT. Between the trimmed V and J ends, which lost 2 bases and 3 bases, there was a span of 4 bases. This CDR3 spans 12 amino acids. The CDR3 loop is CASSYIDTEAFF. The CDR3 nucleotides are TGTGCCAGCAGTTACATAGACACTGAAGCTTTCTTT.

Concerning this clone itself: Other DNA variants within this sample encode the same CDR3. This chain joins TRBV27 and TRBJ1-6; TRBD1 matches at 8 bases. With 6 bases clipped from V and 9 bases from J, the junction kept 10 bases outside the gene matches. The CDR3 is 15 residues long. Germline V gene sequence: CDR1 MNHEY, CDR2 SMNVEV (reference sequence). In nucleotides, the CDR3 is TGTGCCAGCAGCTTAGGACAGGGTTATCGTTCACCCCTCCACTTT. Amino acids: CASSLGQGYRSPLHF.

The chain is built from TRBV12-5 and TRBJ1-2; 12 nucleotides align to TRBD1. Germline CDR1 is LGHNT and CDR2 is FRNRAP. The J segment lost 4 bases and the V segment lost 5 bases, leaving 5 bases of the junction unmatched. There are 15 residues in the CDR3. CDR3 amino acids: CASGQAGQGAYGYTF. CDR3 DNA sequence: TGTGCTAGTGGTCAAGCGGGACAGGGGGCCTATGGCTACACCTTC.

This clone has a handful of counts. V and J are TRBV5-6 and TRBJ2-3, with D maybe TRBD2 (5 bases). Germline V gene sequence: CDR1 SGHDT, CDR2 YYEEEE. This CDR3 contains 17 residues. Trimming left V 4 bases short and J 6 bases short, with 24 bases between. The CDR3 sequence is CASSPPQLEIQLDTQYF. In DNA form, the CDR3 reads TGTGCCAGCAGCCCTCCGCAACTAGAGATCCAATTGGATACGCAGTATTTT.

V and J are TRBV13 and TRBJ1-1; D is unresolved. The CDR3 consists of 16 residues. V lost 3 bases, J lost 1 base, and 15 bases lay in between. Germline V gene lookup returns CDR1 PRHDT and CDR2 FYEKMQ (reference sequence). CDR3 amino acids: CASSFNRGQGNTEAFF. CDR3 bases: TGTGCCAGCAGCTTTAACCGAGGTCAAGGGAACACTGAAGCTTTCTTT.

The chain joins TRBV7-8 to TRBJ1-6; maybe TRBD1 (5 bases). Trimming cost V 4 bases and J 5 bases, with 15 bases left between them. Germline V CDR1 and CDR2: SGHVS, FQNEAQ. CDR3 size: 16 residues. CDR3 DNA sequence: TGTGCCAGCAGCTCCCGCGCGGGGGGGAATAATTCACCCCTCCACTTT. Encoded protein: CASSSRAGGNNSPLHF. The full variable domain, rest sourced from reference TRBV7-8 and TRBJ1-6, is GAGVSQSPRYKVAKRGQDVALRCDPISGHVSLFWYQQALGQGPEFLTYFQNEAQLDKSGLPSDRFFAERPEGSVSTLKIQRTQQEDSAVYLCASSSRAGGNNSPLHFGNGTRLTVT.

The chain recombines TRBV7-3 with TRBJ2-5; 8 nucleotides match TRBD2. The V and J ends lost 6 bases and 2 bases, in that order; junction bases with no gene match: 8. Per the germline V gene, CDR1 is SGHTA and CDR2 is FQGTGA. The CDR3 is 15 residues long. DNA of the CDR3: TGTGCCAGCAGTCGGTCCGCGGGGGGACAAGAGACCCAGTACTTC. This sequence encodes CASSRSAGGQETQYF.

The chain recombines TRBV28 with TRBJ1-6; 7 nucleotides line up with TRBD1. J gave up 5 bases and V 5 bases, and 6 bases lay outside the gene matches. The CDR3 loop spans 15 amino acids. CDR1 and CDR2 from the germline V gene are MDHEN and SYDVKM. The DNA for the CDR3 is TGTGCCAGCAGTCCAATTGACAGGGATAATTCACCCCTCCACTTT. It specifies CASSPIDRDNSPLHF.